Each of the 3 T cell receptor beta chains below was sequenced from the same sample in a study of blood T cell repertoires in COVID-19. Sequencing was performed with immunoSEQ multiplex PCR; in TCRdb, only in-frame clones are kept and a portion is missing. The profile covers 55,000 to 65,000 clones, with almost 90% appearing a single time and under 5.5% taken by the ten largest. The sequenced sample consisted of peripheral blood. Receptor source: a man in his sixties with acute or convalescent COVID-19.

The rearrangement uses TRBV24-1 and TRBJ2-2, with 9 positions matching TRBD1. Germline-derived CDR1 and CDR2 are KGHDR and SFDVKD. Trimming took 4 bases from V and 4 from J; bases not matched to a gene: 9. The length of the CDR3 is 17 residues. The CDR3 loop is CATSESGTGRPTGELFF. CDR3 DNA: TGTGCCACCAGTGAGTCTGGGACAGGGAGACCCACCGGGGAGCTGTTTTTT.

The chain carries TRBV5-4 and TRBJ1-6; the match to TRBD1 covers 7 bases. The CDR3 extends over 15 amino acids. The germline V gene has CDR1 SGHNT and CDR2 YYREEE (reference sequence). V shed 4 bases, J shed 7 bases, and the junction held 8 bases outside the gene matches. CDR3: CASSPSVGQNSPLHF. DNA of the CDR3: TGTGCCAGCAGCCCCTCGGTGGGACAGAATTCACCCCTCCACTTT.

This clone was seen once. DNA for the CDR3: TGTGCCAGCAGCTCACGACAGGGAAGGACCGGGGAGCTGTTTTTT. Amino acids: CASSSRQGRTGELFF. V usage is TRBV11-1 and J usage is TRBJ2-2, with 7 bases matching TRBD1. The CDR3 sequence is 15 residues long. The germline V gene encodes CDR1 SGHAT and CDR2 FQDESV (reference sequence). Trimming removed 4 bases from V and 5 bases from J; junction bases left unmatched: 7.